These 24 T cell receptor beta chains were all obtained from the same sample, sequenced in a study of control samples from healthy donors and cancer patients. Libraries were prepared by immunoSEQ multiplex PCR; TCRdb keeps only in-frame clonotypes and omits some of them. This sample has 150,000 to 200,000 clones, with about 90% found just once. The sequenced sample was blood. These receptors came from a young man in good health.

V and J are TRBV7-2 and TRBJ2-1; maybe TRBD2 (7 bases). The CDR3 runs to 18 residues. Germline V gene data show CDR1 as SGHTA and CDR2 as FQGNSA. V dropped 4 bases and J dropped 0 bases, with 19 bases sitting between them. Here the CDR3 DNA reads TGTGCCAGCAGCTCCGGTCCGGGGGGCGGAAGCTCCTACAATGAGCAGTTCTTC. This codes for CASSSGPGGGSSYNEQFF.

V usage is TRBV28 and J usage is TRBJ1-2; D possibly corresponds to TRBD1 (6 bases). CDR1 is MDHEN and CDR2 is SYDVKM in the germline V gene. CDR3 size: 13 residues. Trimming pared 11 bases from V and 2 bases from J, leaving 15 bases between. In DNA form, the CDR3 reads TGTGCCGGATCGACAGGCCAGAACTATGGCTACACCTTC. Translated: CAGSTGQNYGYTF.

The chain joins TRBV5-6 to TRBJ2-5; D uncertain. Trimming stripped 0 bases from V and 1 base from J, with 4 bases between. The CDR3 has 13 residues. CDR1 is SGHDT and CDR2 is YYEEEE in the germline V gene. CDR3 sequence (DNA): TGTGCCAGCAGCTTGGCTGTCCAAGAGACCCAGTACTTC. Translated, it gives CASSLAVQETQYF.

The chain joins TRBV28 to TRBJ2-5; 7 bases fit TRBD1. The CDR3 runs 14 residues. CDR1 is MDHEN, CDR2 SYDVKM, per germline. V shed 5 bases and J 2 bases; nucleotides not matched to a gene: 5. CDR3 DNA: TGTGCCAGCAGTCCTAGGGGGCGGCAAGAGACCCAGTACTTC. It yields the protein CASSPRGRQETQYF. Variable domain in full (rest from reference TRBV28 and TRBJ2-5): DVKVTQSSRYLVKRTGEKVFLECVQDMDHENMFWYRQDPGLGLRLIYFSYDVKMKEKGDIPEGYSVSREKKERFSLILESASTNQTSMYLCASSPRGRQETQYFGPGTRLLVL.

This chain links TRBV7-8 with TRBJ2-3; 8 bases are a match to TRBD2. V shed 1 base, J shed 3 bases, and the junction held 6 bases outside the gene matches. Germline CDR1 SGHVS, CDR2 FQNEAQ. The CDR3 has 16 residues. The CDR3 sequence is CASSLGLGTSTDTQYF. In DNA, the CDR3 is TGTGCCAGCAGCTTAGGGTTGGGGACTAGTACAGATACGCAGTATTTT. The whole variable domain, remainder taken from reference TRBV7-8 and TRBJ2-3, is GAGVSQSPRYKVAKRGQDVALRCDPISGHVSLFWYQQALGQGPEFLTYFQNEAQLDKSGLPSDRFFAERPEGSVSTLKIQRTQQEDSAVYLCASSLGLGTSTDTQYFGPGTRLTVL.

The DNA for the CDR3 is TGTGCCAGCACCCTCGACAGGGATAGCTACGAGCAGTACTTC. Translating gives CASTLDRDSYEQYF. The chain is built from TRBV6-5 and TRBJ2-7; 7 bases are shared with TRBD1. The CDR3 runs 14 residues. The junction had 9 bases not matched to a gene; V was cut back by 7 bases and J by 3 bases. The germline CDR1 and CDR2 sequences are MNHEY and SVGAGI.

This chain connects TRBV24-1 to TRBJ1-5; 8 bases line up with TRBD1. Trimming took 4 bases from V and 1 from J; bases not matched to a gene: 8. CDR3 length equals 17 residues. The germline gives CDR1 KGHDR, CDR2 SFDVKD. The CDR3 reads CATSDPLDRGSNQPQHF. The CDR3 DNA reads TGTGCCACCAGTGACCCTTTAGACAGGGGAAGCAATCAGCCCCAGCATTTT.

The chain uses TRBV5-1 and TRBJ1-6; 7 bases map to TRBD1. After removal of 4 bases from V and 10 bases from J, the junction contained 5 bases not matched to a gene. Germline V gene lookup returns CDR1 SGHRS and CDR2 YFSETQ. This CDR3 is 13 amino acids long. The CDR3 loop is CASSLTGASPLHF. CDR3 nucleotide sequence: TGCGCCAGCAGCCTTACAGGGGCATCACCCCTCCACTTT.

This chain links TRBV7-6 with TRBJ2-3, with TRBD2 as a possible D gene (6 bases). The V gene lost 3 bases and the J gene lost 3 bases, with 16 bases spanning the gap. CDR3 length: 16 residues. CDR1 SGHVS and CDR2 FNYEAQ come from the germline V gene. CDR3 sequence reads: CASSFYERERTDTQYF. The CDR3 DNA is TGTGCCAGCAGCTTTTATGAACGGGAGAGGACAGATACGCAGTATTTT.

A word on this clone: Other DNA variants within this sample encode the same CDR3. This chain connects TRBV28 to TRBJ1-4; 11 nucleotides agree with TRBD1. The CDR3 contains 14 residues. CDR1 and CDR2 from the germline V gene are MDHEN and SYDVKM. V lost 3 bases to trimming and J lost 8 bases; unmatched junction nucleotides: 2. CDR3 sequence (DNA): TGTGCCAGCAGTTTGGACAGGGGGCGGGAAAAACTGTTTTTT. Translated: CASSLDRGREKLFF.

V is TRBV27 and J is TRBJ1-1, with 7 positions matching TRBD1. The CDR3 has 16 residues. Germline loops: CDR1 MNHEY, CDR2 SMNVEV (reference sequence). After removal of 6 bases from V and 0 bases from J, the junction contained 10 bases not matched to a gene. CDR3 loop: CASSTGTDLMNTEAFF. For the CDR3, the DNA is TGTGCCAGCAGCACCGGGACAGACCTCATGAACACTGAAGCTTTCTTT.

This chain joins TRBV25-1 and TRBJ2-5; D uncertain. This CDR3 spans 15 amino acids. Germline CDR1 reads MGHDK; CDR2 reads SYGVNS. V was pared by 1 base and J by 2 bases, with 11 bases between. The CDR3, as DNA: TGTGCCAGCAGTGAATCCCGACCGACTCAAGAGACCCAGTACTTC. This sequence encodes CASSESRPTQETQYF.

J is TRBJ2-1 and V is TRBV9; D not resolved. Germline CDR1 is SGDLS and CDR2 is YYNGEE. Trimming left V 7 bases short and J 0 bases short, with 8 bases between. This CDR3 is 13 amino acids long. The chain's CDR3 is CASSESSYNEQFF. Written as DNA, the CDR3 is TGTGCCAGCTCGGAGAGCTCCTACAATGAGCAGTTCTTC.

V gene TRBV28 combines with J gene TRBJ1-2, with D possibly matching TRBD1 (5 bases). Germline lookup yields CDR1 MDHEN and CDR2 SYDVKM. CDR3 length: 11 residues. The V end lost 8 bases, the J end lost 7 bases, and 11 bases lay between the germline ends. The CDR3, as DNA: TGTGCCAGCGGGGACTTAGCTGGCTACACCTTC. As protein: CASGDLAGYTF.

The chain recombines TRBV5-1 with TRBJ2-3; a weak D match, TRBD2 (5 bases). The CDR3 runs 14 residues. Germline V lookup: CDR1 SGHRS, CDR2 YFSETQ. V dropped 0 bases and J dropped 2 bases, with 7 bases sitting between them. The chain's CDR3 is CASSLERNTDTQYF. The CDR3 DNA is TGCGCCAGCAGCTTGGAGCGGAACACAGATACGCAGTATTTT.

V is TRBV9 and J is TRBJ2-3, with 7 positions matching TRBD1. V was pared by 0 bases and J by 2 bases, with 3 bases of the junction left unmatched. This CDR3 spans 15 amino acids. The germline V gene has CDR1 SGDLS and CDR2 YYNGEE. CDR3 sequence: CASSVDQGDTDTQYF. CDR3 bases: TGTGCCAGCAGCGTAGATCAGGGGGACACAGATACGCAGTATTTT.

The chain joins TRBV19 to TRBJ1-1; 7 nucleotides align to TRBD1. The V gene's germline CDR1 is LNHDA and CDR2 SQIVND (reference sequence). V shed 2 bases and J 3 bases; nucleotides not matched to a gene: 3. The CDR3 spans 14 residues. The CDR3 coding sequence is TGTGCCAGTAGTATACGCGACAGGGACACTGAAGCTTTCTTT. Its protein product is CASSIRDRDTEAFF.

The chain joins TRBV7-8 to TRBJ2-1; a possible D gene is TRBD2 (6 bases). The CDR3 length is 15 residues. Germline V gene sequence: CDR1 SGHVS, CDR2 FQNEAQ. Trimming shortened V by 4 bases and J by 4 bases, and 14 bases separated the two germline ends. The CDR3 nucleotides are TGTGCCAGCAGCTCTGGACTACCTGAATACAATGAGCAGTTCTTC. Its protein is CASSSGLPEYNEQFF.

The chain carries TRBV6-2 or TRBV6-3 and TRBJ1-1, with D hard to call. Germline V gene data show CDR1 as MNHEY and CDR2 as SVGEGT. The CDR3 length is 13 residues. The V end lost 0 bases, the J end lost 4 bases, and 6 bases lay between the germline ends. In nucleotides, the CDR3 is TGTGCCAGCAGTTACTCGGGTTTCACTGAAGCTTTCTTT. Its translation: CASSYSGFTEAFF.

This clone has just a few counts. The rearrangement joins TRBV7-9 to TRBJ1-2; tentative D call: TRBD1 (5 bases). This CDR3 contains 13 residues. Trimming removed 4 bases from V and 8 bases from J, with 14 bases in between. CDR1 SEHNR and CDR2 FQNEAQ come from the germline V gene (reference sequence). CDR3 protein: CASSYQGSAGYTF. In DNA form, the CDR3 reads TGTGCCAGCAGCTACCAGGGATCGGCCGGCTACACCTTC. Filled out from reference TRBV7-9 and TRBJ1-2, the complete variable domain reads DTGVSQNPRHKITKRGQNVTFRCDPISEHNRLYWYRQTLGQGPEFLTYFQNEAQLEKSRLLSDRFSAERPKGSFSTLEIQRTEQGDSAMYLCASSYQGSAGYTFGSGTRLTVV.

V and J are TRBV11-2 and TRBJ2-7; no reliable D call. The germline V and J ends were trimmed by 4 bases and 5 bases, with 18 bases remaining between them. Germline lookup yields CDR1 SGHAT and CDR2 FQNNGV. The CDR3 runs to 15 residues. The CDR3 is CASSSTGMVSDEQYF. In nucleotides, the CDR3 is TGTGCCAGCAGCTCCACCGGCATGGTTTCCGACGAGCAGTACTTC.

The chain carries TRBV5-1 and TRBJ2-1; a weak D match, TRBD2 (5 bases). This CDR3 has 12 residues. Germline loops: CDR1 SGHRS, CDR2 YFSETQ. V gave up 4 bases and J gave up 8 bases, with 10 bases separating them. The CDR3 DNA is TGCGCCAGCAGCCTTCAGAGGGATGAGCAGTTCTTC. Protein sequence: CASSLQRDEQFF.

This chain uses TRBV28 with TRBJ2-1; D possibly corresponds to TRBD1 (5 bases). Trimming removed 6 bases at V and 8 bases at J, with 17 bases between. The germline V gene has CDR1 MDHEN and CDR2 SYDVKM. CDR3 length: 14 amino acids. As DNA, the CDR3 is TGTGCCAGCAGAGTTGACAGTCCCAGCGATGAGCAGTTCTTC. This encodes CASRVDSPSDEQFF.

The chain employs TRBV19 and TRBJ2-3; D remains ambiguous. The germline V and J ends were trimmed by 7 bases and 6 bases, with 26 bases remaining between them. The CDR3 sequence is 17 residues long. Germline CDR1 LNHDA, CDR2 SQIVND (reference sequence). The CDR3 spells CASKGWADKLHGDTQYF. In nucleotides, the CDR3 is TGTGCCAGTAAAGGCTGGGCAGACAAGCTTCACGGCGATACGCAGTATTTT.